These 21 T cell receptor beta chains were sequenced from one sample in a study of blood T cell repertoires in COVID-19. Assay used: immunoSEQ multiplex PCR; TCRdb lists only in-frame clones, some missing. The table lists approximately 160,000 clones, under 85% of them singletons. Material for sequencing was peripheral blood. These receptors all come from a man between 65 and 79 years old who had recovered from COVID-19.

The chain employs TRBV18 and TRBJ2-5; 7 nucleotides align to TRBD2. CDR3 size: 15 residues. CDR1 is KGHSH and CDR2 is LQKENI in the germline V gene. With 0 bases clipped from V and 1 base from J, the junction kept 2 bases outside the gene matches. The CDR3 DNA sequence: TGTGCCAGCTCACCACCGAGCGGGGCCCAAGAGACCCAGTACTTC. This codes for CASSPPSGAQETQYF.

The chain carries TRBV19 and TRBJ2-3; 13 nucleotides line up with TRBD2. Germline CDR1 LNHDA, CDR2 SQIVND (reference sequence). The CDR3 is 16 residues long. V lost 10 bases to trimming and J lost 3 bases; unmatched junction nucleotides: 10. This CDR3 reads CATSLAGGRWTDTQYF. The CDR3 DNA reads TGTGCCACCTCACTAGCGGGGGGGAGGTGGACAGATACGCAGTATTTT.

The chain couples TRBV18 to TRBJ1-1; 8 positions match TRBD1. The CDR3 length is 15 residues. Unmatched junction bases numbered 7, after V lost 3 bases and J lost 4 bases. Per germline, CDR1 KGHSH and CDR2 LQKENI. The chain's CDR3 is CASSPVNRGFTEAFF. Here the CDR3 DNA reads TGTGCCAGCTCACCGGTCAACAGGGGGTTCACTGAAGCTTTCTTT.

This rearrangement joins TRBV29-1 to TRBJ2-7, with 12 bases fitting TRBD2. V lost 6 bases, J lost 4 bases, and 1 base stayed unmatched. CDR1 SQVTM and CDR2 ANQGSEA come from the germline V gene. The CDR3 consists of 12 residues. CDR3 nucleotide sequence: TGCAGCGTGACTAGCGGGAGTTACGAGCAGTACTTC. It encodes CSVTSGSYEQYF.

This chain uses TRBV19 with TRBJ1-1, with D unclear. Trimming cost V 0 bases and J 1 base, with 6 bases left between them. The CDR3 spans 14 residues. Germline CDR1 reads LNHDA; CDR2 reads SQIVND (reference sequence). The CDR3 region has the DNA TGTGCCAGTAGTATAGATGCGAAGAACACTGAAGCTTTCTTT. Its translation: CASSIDAKNTEAFF.

This clone was found a few times. The V and J genes are TRBV5-1 and TRBJ2-3; 7 bases are shared with TRBD1. CDR3 length: 13 amino acids. Germline V gene data show CDR1 as SGHRS and CDR2 as YFSETQ. With V trimmed by 6 bases and J by 2 bases, 3 bases remained unmatched. The chain's CDR3 is CASMGQFTDTQYF. The CDR3 DNA follows: TGCGCCAGCATGGGACAGTTCACAGATACGCAGTATTTT.

V usage is TRBV2 and J usage is TRBJ2-1, with D possibly TRBD2 on 6 matching bases. This CDR3 has 15 amino acids. Germline V gives CDR1 SNHLY, CDR2 FYNNEI. Trimming shortened V by 4 bases and J by 9 bases, and 19 bases separated the two germline ends. CDR3 DNA: TGTGCCAGCAGTGTGCAGGTTCCGGGGACTGGTGAGCAGTTCTTC. Its translation is CASSVQVPGTGEQFF. The full variable domain, with the rest looked up from reference TRBV2 and TRBJ2-1, is EPEVTQTPSHQVTQMGQEVILRCVPISNHLYFYWYRQILGQKVEFLVSFYNNEISEKSEIFDDQFSVERPDGSNFTLKIRSTKLEDSAMYFCASSVQVPGTGEQFFGPGTRLTVL.

The CDR3 region has the DNA TGCGCCAGCAGTGAGTCGCTAGGGGGAGGGAATGAGCAGTTCTTC. This gives the protein CASSESLGGGNEQFF. This chain joins TRBV10-1 and TRBJ2-1; possible D gene TRBD2, 7 bases. The CDR3 extends over 15 amino acids. Looked up from germline, CDR1 is WNHNN and CDR2 is SYGVQD (reference sequence). Trimming shortened V by 0 bases and J by 7 bases, and 13 bases separated the two germline ends.

The chain couples TRBV27 to TRBJ2-7; 9 bases line up with TRBD1. The CDR3 runs 14 residues. In germline, CDR1 is MNHEY, CDR2 SMNVEV (reference sequence). V gave up 5 bases and J gave up 7 bases; unmatched junction bases: 9. The CDR3 DNA is TGTGCCAGCAGTCAGGACAGGGGTACTGTAGAGCAGTACTTC. The encoded protein is CASSQDRGTVEQYF.

The chain has TRBV7-8 and TRBJ2-5; D perhaps matches TRBD2 (6 bases). Trimming left V 3 bases short and J 4 bases short, with 12 bases between. The germline V gene has CDR1 SGHVS and CDR2 FQNEAQ. The CDR3 sequence is 14 residues long. The CDR3 sequence is CASSLGSGRETQYF. The DNA for the CDR3 is TGTGCCAGCAGCTTGGGTAGCGGTAGAGAGACCCAGTACTTC. Together with reference TRBV7-8 and TRBJ2-5, the CDR3 gives the full variable domain: GAGVSQSPRYKVAKRGQDVALRCDPISGHVSLFWYQQALGQGPEFLTYFQNEAQLDKSGLPSDRFFAERPEGSVSTLKIQRTQQEDSAVYLCASSLGSGRETQYFGPGTRLLVL.

This chain uses TRBV7-9 with TRBJ1-1; TRBD1 matches at 8 bases. J gave up 1 base and V 2 bases, and 6 bases lay outside the gene matches. This CDR3 region has 16 residues. Germline V gene sequence: CDR1 SEHNR, CDR2 FQNEAQ (reference sequence). The CDR3 sequence is CASSLSRGRGNTEAFF. As DNA, the CDR3 is TGTGCCAGCAGCTTAAGCAGGGGGCGAGGGAACACTGAAGCTTTCTTT.

This clone appeared many times. This chain connects TRBV2 to TRBJ1-6, with 9 bases identical to TRBD1. Losses at the gene ends were 6 bases for V and 13 bases for J; bases not matched to a gene: 13. CDR1 is SNHLY and CDR2 is FYNNEI in the germline V gene. The CDR3 extends over 15 amino acids. CDR3 bases: TGTGCCAGCAGGGCCACCGGGACAGGGAGCCAGCCCCTCCACTTT. Its protein is CASRATGTGSQPLHF.

The chain is built from TRBV6-5 and TRBJ2-7; 10 nucleotides match TRBD1. V trimming: 6 bases; J trimming: 7 bases; junction bases outside the gene matches: 9. This CDR3 comprises 14 residues. The germline V gene has CDR1 MNHEY and CDR2 SVGAGI. The chain's CDR3 is CASRTTGGSREQYF. The CDR3, as DNA: TGTGCCAGCAGAACGACAGGGGGCTCGAGGGAGCAGTACTTC.

The chain uses TRBV3-1 (or the pseudogene TRBV3-2) and TRBJ2-5; TRBD1 agrees at 8 bases. The ends lost 0 bases at V and 0 bases at J; junction bases unmatched: 9. The CDR3 extends over 18 amino acids. Germline V CDR1 and CDR2: LGHDT, YNNKEL (reference sequence). The CDR3 coding sequence is TGTGCCAGCAGCCAAGATAAGAGACAGGGGATTTACCAAGAGACCCAGTACTTC. Its protein is CASSQDKRQGIYQETQYF.

A note on this clone: Other DNA sequences in the sample encode the same CDR3. The chain employs TRBV5-6 and TRBJ2-3; D gene ambiguous. V was shortened by 0 bases and J by 5 bases, with 7 bases between the two germline ends. CDR3 length: 13 residues. Germline V gene data show CDR1 as SGHDT and CDR2 as YYEEEE. CDR3 nucleotide sequence: TGTGCCAGCAGCTTGGCCGGAGAAGATACGCAGTATTTT. It encodes CASSLAGEDTQYF.

The chain is built from TRBV27 and TRBJ1-2, with a possible D match to TRBD1 (5 bases). CDR1 is MNHEY and CDR2 is SMNVEV in the germline V gene (reference sequence). With 4 bases removed from V and 8 bases from J, the gap between germline ends came to 17 bases. The CDR3 runs to 14 residues. In DNA, the CDR3 is TGTGCCAGCAGTTATGCGGGGAGCGGGGGGGGCTACACCTTC. It encodes CASSYAGSGGGYTF.

This clone appeared a few times. The genes are TRBV11-3 and TRBJ2-2; TRBD2 is a possible D gene (6 bases). Germline V lookup: CDR1 SGHNT, CDR2 YENEEA. This CDR3 has 13 amino acids. V lost 8 bases, J lost 8 bases, and 15 bases lay in between. The CDR3 DNA follows: TGTGCCAGCTTACTAGCAGTCCAAGGGGAGCTGTTTTTT. It translates to CASLLAVQGELFF.

This clone was detected only once. J is TRBJ1-2 and V is TRBV2; 7 bases are a match to TRBD1. CDR3 size: 15 residues. Germline CDR1 and CDR2: SNHLY and FYNNEI. V trimming: 1 base; J trimming: 5 bases; junction bases outside the gene matches: 7. CDR3 DNA sequence: TGTGCCAGCAGTGAAGGTACAGGGGCGGAGTATGGCTACACCTTC. Its protein product is CASSEGTGAEYGYTF.

This rearrangement joins TRBV19 to TRBJ2-5, with 12 bases aligning to TRBD1. With 5 bases clipped from V and 2 bases from J, the junction kept 3 bases outside the gene matches. Looked up from germline, CDR1 is LNHDA and CDR2 is SQIVND (reference sequence). CDR3 length: 15 amino acids. CDR3 in amino acids: CASSRGQGAQETQYF. The CDR3 DNA sequence: TGTGCCAGTAGTCGGGGACAGGGGGCACAAGAGACCCAGTACTTC.

The chain couples TRBV27 to TRBJ2-7; 9 bases are shared with TRBD2. Germline V lookup: CDR1 MNHEY, CDR2 SMNVEV (reference sequence). Trimming cost V 1 base and J 4 bases; bases outside gene matches: 8. The CDR3 sequence is 16 residues long. CDR3 region: CASSLFGGRAEYEQYF. As DNA, the CDR3 is TGTGCCAGCAGTTTATTCGGCGGGAGGGCCGAATACGAGCAGTACTTC.

The chain is built from TRBV6-5 and TRBJ2-7, with a tentative D call TRBD2 (6 bases). V was shortened by 7 bases and J by 4 bases, with 20 bases between the two germline ends. Germline V gives CDR1 MNHEY, CDR2 SVGAGI. The CDR3 totals 15 residues. Here the CDR3 reads CASNLVRGSQYEQYF. The CDR3 DNA follows: TGTGCCAGCAATCTGGTCCGGGGGAGTCAGTACGAGCAGTACTTC.